Described below is a single T cell receptor (beta chain) sequence and its context. In the source study's methods: Estimation of nucleated cell counts was performed using reference gene primer amplification. Clones were sequenced by immunoSEQ multiplex PCR, and TCRdb holds only the in-frame ones, with some missing. That table gives V, J and clone size, and the DNA gave D and trimming. The sample holds over 350,000 clones, around nine tenths seen once. The sample comes from a study of blood T cell repertoires in COVID-19. Across the study: Specimens from acute and convalescent COVID-19 originated in the United States, Italy and Spain.

Self-reported history from a screening survey and questionnaire set each donor's cohort. The V end was cut by 6 bases, the J end by 5 bases, with 16 bases between. CDR1 is SNHLY, CDR2 FYNNEI, per germline. This CDR3 is 14 amino acids long. The TCR originated in a young woman with acute COVID-19. The sequencing sample was made of PBMCs or T cells enriched from blood (not recorded which). The J gene is TRBJ1-1, the V gene TRBV2; no clear D. CDR3: CASSSGFAGTEAFF. The CDR3 bases are TGTGCCAGCAGCTCTGGGTTCGCGGGGACTGAAGCTTTCTTT.